This record looks at one TCR beta chain sequence and its context. Antigen unknown. This record belongs to a study of lymphopenia after photon versus proton radiotherapy. Produced via immunoSEQ multiplex PCR; TCRdb's table is partial and in-frame only. Of more than 45,000 clones in the sample, about four fifths were seen once. The study's findings and limits: Better survival with proton therapy was suggested as possible, not demonstrated. Under photons, naive T cells and diversity fell while effector/memory populations rose. Larger post-nadir TCR diversity loss correlated inversely with survival in deceased patients.

From germline, CDR1 is SGHNT and CDR2 YYREEE (reference sequence). V was trimmed by 1 base and J by 2 bases, leaving 11 bases between them. The CDR3 length is 15 residues. Sample: peripheral blood, taken from a patient treated with proton-based radiotherapy. The chain recombines TRBV5-4 with TRBJ2-3; no definite D call. The origin of this receptor is a man aged 55 to 70 with pancreatic cancer. The CDR3 sequence: CASSLSLADTDTQYF. The CDR3 nucleotides read TGTGCCAGCAGCTTGAGTCTTGCGGACACAGATACGCAGTATTTT. The full variable domain, rest sourced from reference TRBV5-4 and TRBJ2-3, is ETGVTQSPTHLIKTRGQQVTLRCSSQSGHNTVSWYQQALGQGPQFIFQYYREEENGRGNFPPRFSGLQFPNYSSELNVNALELDDSALYLCASSLSLADTDTQYFGPGTRLTVL.